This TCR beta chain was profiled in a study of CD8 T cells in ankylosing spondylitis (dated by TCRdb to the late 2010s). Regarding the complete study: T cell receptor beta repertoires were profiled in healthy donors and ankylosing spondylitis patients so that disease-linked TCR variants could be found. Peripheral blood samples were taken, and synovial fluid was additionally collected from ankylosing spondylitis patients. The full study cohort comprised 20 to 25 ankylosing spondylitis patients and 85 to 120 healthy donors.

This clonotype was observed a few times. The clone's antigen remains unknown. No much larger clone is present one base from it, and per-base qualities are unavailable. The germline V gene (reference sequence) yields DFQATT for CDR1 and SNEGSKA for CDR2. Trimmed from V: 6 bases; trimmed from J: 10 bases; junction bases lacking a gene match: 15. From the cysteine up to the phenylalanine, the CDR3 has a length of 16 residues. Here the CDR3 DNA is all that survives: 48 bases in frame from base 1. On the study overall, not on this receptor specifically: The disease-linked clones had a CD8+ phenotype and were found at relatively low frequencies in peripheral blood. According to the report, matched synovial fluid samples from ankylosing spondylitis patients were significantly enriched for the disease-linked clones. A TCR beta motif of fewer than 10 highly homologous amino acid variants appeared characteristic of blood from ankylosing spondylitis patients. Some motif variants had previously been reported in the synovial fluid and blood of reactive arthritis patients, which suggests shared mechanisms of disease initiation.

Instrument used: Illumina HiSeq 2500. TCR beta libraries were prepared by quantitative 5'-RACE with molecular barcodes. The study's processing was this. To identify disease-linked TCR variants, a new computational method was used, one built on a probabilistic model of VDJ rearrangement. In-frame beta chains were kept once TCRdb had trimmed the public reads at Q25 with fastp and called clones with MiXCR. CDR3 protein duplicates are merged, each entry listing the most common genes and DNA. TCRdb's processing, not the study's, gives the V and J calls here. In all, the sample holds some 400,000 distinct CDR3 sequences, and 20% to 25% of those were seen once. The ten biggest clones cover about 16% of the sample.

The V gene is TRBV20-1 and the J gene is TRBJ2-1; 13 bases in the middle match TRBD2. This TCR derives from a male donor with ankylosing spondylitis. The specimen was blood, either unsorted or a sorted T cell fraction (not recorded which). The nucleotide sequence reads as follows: TGCAGTGCGCGTGGCACTAGCGGGAGGGCCGGGAGCGAGCAGTTCTTC. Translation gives CSARGTSGRAGSEQFF.